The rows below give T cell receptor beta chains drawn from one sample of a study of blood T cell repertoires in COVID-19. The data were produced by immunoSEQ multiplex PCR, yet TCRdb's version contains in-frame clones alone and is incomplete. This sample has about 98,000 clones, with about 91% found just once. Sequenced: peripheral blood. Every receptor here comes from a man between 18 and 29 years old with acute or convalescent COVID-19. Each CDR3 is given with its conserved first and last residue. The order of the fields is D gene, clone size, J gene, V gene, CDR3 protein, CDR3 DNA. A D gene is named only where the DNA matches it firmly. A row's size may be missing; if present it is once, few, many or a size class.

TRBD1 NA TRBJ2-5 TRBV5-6 CASRNAGTGGETQYF TGTGCCAGCAGGAATGCCGGGACAGGGGGCGAGACCCAGTACTTC
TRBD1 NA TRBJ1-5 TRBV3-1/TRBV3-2 CASSQWTGNQPQHF TGTGCCAGCAGCCAATGGACAGGGAATCAGCCCCAGCATTTT
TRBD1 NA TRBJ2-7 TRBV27 CASSSGQGREQYF TGTGCCAGCAGTTCCGGACAGGGTCGCGAGCAGTACTTC
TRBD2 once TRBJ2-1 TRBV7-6 CASSSLAGERRGNNEQFF TGTGCCAGCAGCTCCCTAGCGGGAGAACGGAGAGGTAACAATGAGCAGTTCTTC
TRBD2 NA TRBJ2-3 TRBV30 CAWGGLAGSSTDTQYF TGTGCCTGGGGGGGACTAGCGGGCTCTAGCACAGATACGCAGTATTTT
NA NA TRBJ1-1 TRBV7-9 CASSSPSLATKNTEAFF TGTGCCAGCAGCTCCCCATCCCTAGCCACTAAGAACACTGAAGCTTTCTTT
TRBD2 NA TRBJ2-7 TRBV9 CASSVGLAGFHEQYF TGTGCCAGCAGCGTAGGTCTAGCGGGGTTCCACGAGCAGTACTTC
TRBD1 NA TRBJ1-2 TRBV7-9 CASSSTGFYGYTF TGTGCCAGCAGCTCGACAGGGTTCTATGGCTACACCTTC
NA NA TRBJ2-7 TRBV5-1 CASSLRGTYGDEQYF TGCGCCAGCAGCTTGAGGGGAACATATGGGGACGAGCAGTACTTC
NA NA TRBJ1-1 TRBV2 CATEADRILEAFF TGTGCCACCGAAGCGGACAGAATCCTTGAAGCTTTCTTT
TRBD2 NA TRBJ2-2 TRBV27 CASSLEGRPGGGELFF TGTGCCAGCAGTTTAGAGGGACGCCCGGGAGGCGGGGAGCTGTTTTTT
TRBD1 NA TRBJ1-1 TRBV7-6 CASSLEGTGGTEAFF TGTGCCAGCAGCTTAGAAGGGACAGGGGGAACTGAAGCTTTCTTT
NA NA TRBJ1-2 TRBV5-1 CASSTEKGLYGYTF TGCGCCAGCAGCACGGAGAAGGGGCTCTATGGCTACACCTTC
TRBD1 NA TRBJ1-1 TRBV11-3 CASSDRGRPTEAFF TGTGCCAGCTCAGACAGGGGCCGGCCGACTGAAGCTTTCTTT
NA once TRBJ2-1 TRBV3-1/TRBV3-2 CASSQVLYNEQFF TGTGCCAGCAGCCAAGTACTTTACAATGAGCAGTTCTTC
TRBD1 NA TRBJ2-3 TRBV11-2 CASSGDRASTDTQYF TGTGCCAGCAGCGGCGACAGGGCAAGCACAGATACGCAGTATTTT
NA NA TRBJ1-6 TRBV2 CASSTVRADNSPLHF TGTGCCAGCAGTACGGTCAGGGCGGATAACTCACCCCTCCACTTT
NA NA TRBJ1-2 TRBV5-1 CASSLTQGNYGYTF TGCGCCAGCAGCCTTACCCAGGGGAACTATGGCTACACCTTC
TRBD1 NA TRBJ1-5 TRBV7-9 CASSLAGTAYSNQPQHF TGTGCCAGCAGCTTAGCGGGGACAGCTTATAGCAATCAGCCCCAGCATTTT
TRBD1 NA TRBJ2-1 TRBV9 CASSRGLQGGYNEQFF TGTGCCAGCTCTCGGGGGCTACAGGGGGGATACAATGAGCAGTTCTTC
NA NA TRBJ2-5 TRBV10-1 CASSESGGAKETQYF TGCGCCAGCAGTGAGTCAGGAGGGGCCAAAGAGACCCAGTACTTC
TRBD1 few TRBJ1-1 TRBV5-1 CASSGQGRMDYTEAFF TGCGCCAGCAGCGGACAGGGGAGGATGGACTACACTGAAGCTTTCTTT
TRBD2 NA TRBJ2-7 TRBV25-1 CASSRGRGYEQYF TGTGCCAGCAGTCGGGGGAGGGGCTACGAGCAGTACTTC
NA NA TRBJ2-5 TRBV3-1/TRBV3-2 CASSQDPTPTSQETQYF TGTGCCAGCAGCCAAGACCCTACCCCGACTAGCCAAGAGACCCAGTACTTC
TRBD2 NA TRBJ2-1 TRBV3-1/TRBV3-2 CASSQDREVAGGQFF TGTGCCAGCAGCCAAGATCGCGAGGTAGCGGGGGGGCAGTTCTTC
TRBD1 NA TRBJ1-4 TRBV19 CASSNRQGTNEKLFF TGTGCCAGTAGCAATAGACAGGGGACTAATGAAAAACTGTTTTTT
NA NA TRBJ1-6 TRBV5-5 CASSPDSSYSYNSPLHF TGTGCCAGCAGTCCGGACAGCTCCTACTCCTATAATTCACCCCTCCACTTT
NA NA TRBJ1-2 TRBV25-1 CASSELTGFNYGYTF TGTGCCAGCAGTGAATTGACAGGTTTTAACTATGGCTACACCTTC
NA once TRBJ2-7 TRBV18 CASSPGVNPYEQYF TGTGCCAGCTCACCAGGAGTCAATCCCTACGAGCAGTACTTC
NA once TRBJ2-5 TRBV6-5 CASSYSTGTQQETQYF TGTGCCAGCAGTTACTCGACGGGGACACAGCAAGAGACCCAGTACTTC
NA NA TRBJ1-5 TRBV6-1 CASSEPTGPSNQPQHF TGTGCCAGCAGTGAACCGACAGGCCCGAGCAATCAGCCCCAGCATTTT
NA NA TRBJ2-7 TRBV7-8 CASSLNAVEQYF TGTGCCAGCAGCTTAAATGCGGTCGAGCAGTACTTC
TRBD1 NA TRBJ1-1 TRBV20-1 CSARDRVEAFF TGCAGTGCTAGGGACAGGGTAGAAGCTTTCTTT
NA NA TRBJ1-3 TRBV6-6 CASSHKRGPGNTIYF TGTGCCAGCAGCCACAAGCGGGGGCCTGGAAACACCATATATTTT
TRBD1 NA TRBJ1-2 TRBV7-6 CASSPWTGTADGYTF TGTGCCAGCAGCCCATGGACAGGGACAGCGGATGGCTACACCTTC
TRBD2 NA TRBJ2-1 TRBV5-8 CASSSPGLAVSYNEQFF TGTGCCAGCAGTTCTCCGGGACTAGCGGTCTCCTACAATGAGCAGTTCTTC
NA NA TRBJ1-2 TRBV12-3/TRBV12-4 CASSFGTRPGYTF TGTGCCAGCAGTTTCGGGACAAGGCCTGGCTACACCTTC